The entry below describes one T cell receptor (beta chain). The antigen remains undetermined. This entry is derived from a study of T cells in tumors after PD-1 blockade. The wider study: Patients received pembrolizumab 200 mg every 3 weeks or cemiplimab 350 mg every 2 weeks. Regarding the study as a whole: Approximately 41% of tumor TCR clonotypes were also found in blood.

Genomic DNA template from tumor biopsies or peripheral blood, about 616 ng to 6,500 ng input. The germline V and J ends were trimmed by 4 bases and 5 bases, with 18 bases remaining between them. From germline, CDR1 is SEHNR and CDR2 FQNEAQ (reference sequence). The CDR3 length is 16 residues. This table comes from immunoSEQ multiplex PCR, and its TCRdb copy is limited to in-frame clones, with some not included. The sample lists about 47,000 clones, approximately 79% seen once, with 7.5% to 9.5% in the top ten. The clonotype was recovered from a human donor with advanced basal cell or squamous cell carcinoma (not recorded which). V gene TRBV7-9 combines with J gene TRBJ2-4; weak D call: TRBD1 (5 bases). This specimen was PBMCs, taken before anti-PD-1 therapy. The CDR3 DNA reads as TGTGCCAGCAGCTCGGAAGCGTTGACAGAACAAAACATTCAGTACTTC. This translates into CASSSEALTEQNIQYF.